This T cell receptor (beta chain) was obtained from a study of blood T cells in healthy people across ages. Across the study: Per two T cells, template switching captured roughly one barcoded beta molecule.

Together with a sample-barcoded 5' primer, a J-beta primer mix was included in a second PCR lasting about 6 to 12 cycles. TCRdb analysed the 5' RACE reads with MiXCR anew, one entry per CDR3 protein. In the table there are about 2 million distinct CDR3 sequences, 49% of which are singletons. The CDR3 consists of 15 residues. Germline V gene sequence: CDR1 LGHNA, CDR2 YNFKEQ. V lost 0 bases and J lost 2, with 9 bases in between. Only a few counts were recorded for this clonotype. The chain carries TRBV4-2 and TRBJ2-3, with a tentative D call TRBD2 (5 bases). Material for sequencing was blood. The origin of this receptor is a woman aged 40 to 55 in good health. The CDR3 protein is CASSQELVHTDTQYF. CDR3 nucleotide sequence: TGTGCCAGCAGCCAAGAACTAGTCCACACAGATACGCAGTATTTT.